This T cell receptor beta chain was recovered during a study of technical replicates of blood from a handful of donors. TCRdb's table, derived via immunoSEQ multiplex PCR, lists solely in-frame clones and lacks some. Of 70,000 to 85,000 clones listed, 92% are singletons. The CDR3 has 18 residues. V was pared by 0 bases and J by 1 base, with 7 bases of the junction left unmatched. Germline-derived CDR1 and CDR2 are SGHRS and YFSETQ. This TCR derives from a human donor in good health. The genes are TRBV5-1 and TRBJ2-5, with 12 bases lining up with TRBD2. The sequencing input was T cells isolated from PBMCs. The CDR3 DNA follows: TGCGCCAGCAGCTTGGGGGCTAGCGGGAGGGCCGCCCAAGAGACCCAGTACTTC. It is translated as CASSLGASGRAAQETQYF.